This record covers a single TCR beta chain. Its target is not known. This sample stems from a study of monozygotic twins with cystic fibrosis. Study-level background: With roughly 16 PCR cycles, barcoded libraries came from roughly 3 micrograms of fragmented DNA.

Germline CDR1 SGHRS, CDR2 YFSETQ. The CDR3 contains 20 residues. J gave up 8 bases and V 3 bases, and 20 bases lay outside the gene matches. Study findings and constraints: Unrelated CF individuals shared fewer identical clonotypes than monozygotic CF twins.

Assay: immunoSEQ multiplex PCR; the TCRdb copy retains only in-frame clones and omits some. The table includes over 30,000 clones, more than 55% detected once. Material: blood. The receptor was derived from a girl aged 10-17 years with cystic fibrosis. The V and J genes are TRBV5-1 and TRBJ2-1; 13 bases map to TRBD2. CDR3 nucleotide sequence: TGCGCCAGCAGCTCTCCTACACTCACTAGCGGGAGGGTCGGACAATATGAGCAGTTCTTC. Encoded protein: CASSSPTLTSGRVGQYEQFF.